Below are 15 T cell receptor beta chains sequenced from a single sample in a study of low-dose radiotherapy and immunotherapy resistance in tumors. The time point was: after trial treatment. The treatment was: LDRT plus nivolumab, ipilimumab, low-dose cyclophosphamide and aspirin (RACIN trial). Gene-specific TRAV and TRBV primers were used for first-strand cDNA, covering alpha and beta chains. Over roughly 18 PCR cycles, TCRs were amplified from a constant-region primer and V-primer adapter. TCRdb re-analysed the reads in MiXCR, keeping a single row per CDR3 protein. The table shows more than 50,000 distinct CDR3 sequences, with 23% occurring only once. Source: PBMCs, taken after low-dose radiotherapy plus immunotherapy. All receptors come from a male donor with prostate cancer.

This clonotype was found once. Only one base separates this from a far larger clonotype, so it likely reflects a read error. The V gene is TRBV13, the J gene TRBJ2-1, with unresolved D. Germline V gene sequence: CDR1 PRHDT, CDR2 FYEKMQ (reference sequence). V shed 3 bases and J shed 2 bases, with 11 bases lying between them. The CDR3 is 15 amino acids. CDR3 nucleotide sequence: TGTGCCAGCAGCTTGGAACTGGGCCCCTACAATGAGCAGTTCTTC. Encoded protein: CASSLELGPYNEQFF.

The V call is TRBV11-2, the J call TRBJ2-1, with D unresolved. The CDR3 length is 11 residues. The V end was cut by 1 base, the J end by 10 bases, with 5 bases between. Germline V gene data show CDR1 as SGHAT and CDR2 as FQNNGV. The CDR3 reads CASSLALEQFF. In DNA, the CDR3 is TGTGCCAGCAGCTTAGCCCTCGAGCAGTTCTTC.

This clonotype was observed a few times. The J gene is TRBJ2-7, the V gene TRBV11-1; D unclear. V gave up 3 bases and J gave up 4 bases, with 22 bases separating them. Germline V CDR1 and CDR2: SGHAT, FQDESV (reference sequence). This CDR3 is 17 amino acids long. CDR3 in DNA: TGTGCCAGCAGCTTCAAAGGGTCGCAGGCACAATCATACGAGCAGTACTTC. Translating it yields CASSFKGSQAQSYEQYF.

The DNA for the CDR3 is TGTGCCAGCAGCGTAGCAGAGGGGAGGGATTCACCCCTCCACTTT. Its translation is CASSVAEGRDSPLHF. The gene calls are TRBV9 and TRBJ1-6; D perhaps matches TRBD1 (5 bases). V lost 0 bases and J 8 bases, leaving 12 bases between the germline ends. The CDR3 length is 15 residues. Per the germline V gene, CDR1 is SGDLS and CDR2 is YYNGEE.

V and J are TRBV28 and TRBJ1-5; TRBD1 aligns across 8 bases. The CDR3 spans 17 residues. The V segment lost 4 bases and the J segment 2 bases; nucleotides outside the gene matches: 10. Germline loops: CDR1 MDHEN, CDR2 SYDVKM. Here the CDR3 DNA reads TGTGCCAGCAGTTCCCAACTGACAGGGGTGGGCAATCAGCCCCAGCATTTT. This gives the protein CASSSQLTGVGNQPQHF.

The chain employs TRBV10-3 and TRBJ2-5; D remains ambiguous. The germline V and J ends were trimmed by 3 bases and 1 base, with 9 bases remaining between them. Germline CDR1 ENHRY, CDR2 SYGVKD. This CDR3 is 14 amino acids long. The CDR3 spells CAISDGRAQETQYF. For the CDR3, the DNA is TGTGCCATCAGTGACGGTCGTGCCCAAGAGACCCAGTACTTC.

This clonotype was recorded a few times. The chain links TRBV9 to TRBJ1-2; maybe TRBD1 (5 bases). The CDR3 has 13 residues. Trimming shortened V by 0 bases and J by 8 bases, and 11 bases separated the two germline ends. CDR1 is SGDLS and CDR2 is YYNGEE in the germline V gene. The CDR3 loop reads CASSVGNRPGYTF. The CDR3 DNA reads TGTGCCAGCAGCGTAGGAAACAGGCCCGGCTACACCTTC.

This clonotype was recorded at least ten times. V usage is TRBV6-8 and J usage is TRBJ2-5, with 7 bases lining up with TRBD1. CDR1 is MNHGY, CDR2 SAAAGT, per germline. After removal of 10 bases from V and 4 bases from J, the junction contained 6 bases not matched to a gene. This CDR3 region has 12 residues. The CDR3 reads CATRTGGETQYF. The DNA for the CDR3 is TGTGCCACAAGGACAGGAGGAGAGACCCAGTACTTC.

This clonotype was seen at least ten times. The chain employs TRBV29-1 and TRBJ1-1; tentatively, D is TRBD1 (5 bases). The CDR3 is 13 residues long. Germline CDR1 is SQVTM and CDR2 is ANQGSEA. V lost 1 base and J lost 10, with 16 bases in between. CDR3 in amino acids: CSVEGARALGAFF. DNA of the CDR3: TGCAGCGTTGAAGGGGCCAGGGCATTGGGAGCTTTCTTT.

This clonotype was seen at least ten times. The V call is TRBV7-3, the J call TRBJ2-1; TRBD2 matches 12 bases. Germline V gene sequence: CDR1 SGHTA, CDR2 FQGTGA. The CDR3 has 13 residues. V lost 10 bases and J lost 8; bases outside the gene matches: 6. The CDR3 here is CATASGGADEQFF. The CDR3 DNA reads TGTGCCACCGCTAGCGGGGGGGCCGATGAGCAGTTCTTC. Looking up the rest from reference TRBV7-3 and TRBJ2-1 gives the full variable domain: GAGVSQTPSNKVTEKGKYVELRCDPISGHTALYWYRQSLGQGPEFLIYFQGTGAADDSGLPNDRFFAVRPEGSVSTLKIQRTERGDSAVYLCATASGGADEQFFGPGTRLTVL.

This clonotype was seen a handful of times. The chain carries TRBV23-1 and TRBJ2-2; 9 bases are a match to TRBD2. TRBV23-1 is treated as an ORF (open reading frame) with a function not yet certain. CDR3 length equals 17 residues. The ends lost 1 base at V and 4 bases at J; junction bases unmatched: 7. The CDR3 DNA follows: TGCGCCAGCAGTCAATTCCGCCCTAGCGGGGTCACCGGGGAGCTGTTTTTT. Translation gives CASSQFRPSGVTGELFF.

In this sample, this clonotype turned up many times. V and J are TRBV6-2 or TRBV6-3 and TRBJ2-3, with D unresolved. CDR1 and CDR2 from the germline V gene are MNHEY and SVGEGT. The CDR3 loop spans 12 amino acids. Trimming took off 8 bases at V and 3 bases at J, with 9 bases between the two ends. CDR3 nucleotide sequence: TGTGCCAGCTGGATGCTTACAGATACGCAGTATTTT. This encodes CASWMLTDTQYF.

A single count supports this clonotype. The rearrangement joins TRBV28 to TRBJ1-4; D not resolved. Trimming took off 8 bases at V and 0 bases at J, with 4 bases between the two ends. The CDR3 spans 12 residues. The germline CDR1 and CDR2 sequences are MDHEN and SYDVKM. The CDR3 region is CASRATNEKLFF. The CDR3 DNA follows: TGTGCCAGCCGAGCAACTAATGAAAAACTGTTTTTT.

This clonotype was observed at least ten times. This rearrangement joins TRBV3-1 to TRBJ2-7; D unclear. CDR1 LGHDT and CDR2 YNNKEL come from the germline V gene (reference sequence). The CDR3 runs to 12 residues. V lost 1 base to trimming and J lost 5 bases, with 6 bases between them. CDR3 sequence (DNA): TGTGCCAGCAGCCAAGTCGTCAACGAGCAGTACTTC. Translation gives CASSQVVNEQYF.

This clonotype was seen repeatedly, ten times or more. The chain carries TRBV5-6 and TRBJ2-3; 10 bases map to TRBD1. The CDR3 has 14 amino acids. CDR1 and CDR2 (germline): SGHDT, YYEEEE. J gave up 4 bases and V 5 bases, and 4 bases lay outside the gene matches. CDR3 region: CASRIGTGADTQYF. The CDR3 nucleotides read TGTGCCAGCAGGATCGGGACAGGGGCAGATACGCAGTATTTT.